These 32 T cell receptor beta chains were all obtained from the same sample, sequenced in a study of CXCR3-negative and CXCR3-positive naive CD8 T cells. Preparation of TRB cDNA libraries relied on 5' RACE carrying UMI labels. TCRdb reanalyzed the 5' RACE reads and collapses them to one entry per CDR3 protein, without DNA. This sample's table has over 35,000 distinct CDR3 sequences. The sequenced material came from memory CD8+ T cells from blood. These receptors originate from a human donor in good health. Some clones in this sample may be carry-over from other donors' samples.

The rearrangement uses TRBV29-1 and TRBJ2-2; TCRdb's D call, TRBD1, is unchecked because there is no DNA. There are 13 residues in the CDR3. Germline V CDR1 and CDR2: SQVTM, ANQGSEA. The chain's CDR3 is CSVAGDNTGELFF.

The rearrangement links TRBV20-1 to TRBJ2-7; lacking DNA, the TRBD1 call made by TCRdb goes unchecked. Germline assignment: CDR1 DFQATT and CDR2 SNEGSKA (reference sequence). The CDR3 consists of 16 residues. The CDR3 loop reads CSAREGGNGDTYEQYF.

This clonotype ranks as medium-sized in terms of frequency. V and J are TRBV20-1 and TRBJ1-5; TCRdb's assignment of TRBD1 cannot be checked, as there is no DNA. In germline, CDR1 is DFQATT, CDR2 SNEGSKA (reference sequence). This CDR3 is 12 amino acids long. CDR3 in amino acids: CSASGGNQPQHF.

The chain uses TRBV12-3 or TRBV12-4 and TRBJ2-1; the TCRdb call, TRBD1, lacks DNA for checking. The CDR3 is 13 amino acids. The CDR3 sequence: CASKWGAGGEQFF.

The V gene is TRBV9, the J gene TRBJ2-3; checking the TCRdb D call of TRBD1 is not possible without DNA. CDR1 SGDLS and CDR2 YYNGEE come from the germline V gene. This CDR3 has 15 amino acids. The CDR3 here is CASSGGRGVADTQYF.

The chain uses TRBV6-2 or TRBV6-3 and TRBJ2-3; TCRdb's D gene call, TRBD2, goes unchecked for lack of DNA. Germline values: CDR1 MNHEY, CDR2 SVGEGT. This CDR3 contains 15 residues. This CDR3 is CASRSSGGATDTQYF.

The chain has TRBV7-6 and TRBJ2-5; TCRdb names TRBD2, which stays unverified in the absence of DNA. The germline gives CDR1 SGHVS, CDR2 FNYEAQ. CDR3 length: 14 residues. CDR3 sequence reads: CASSFYRFQETQYF.

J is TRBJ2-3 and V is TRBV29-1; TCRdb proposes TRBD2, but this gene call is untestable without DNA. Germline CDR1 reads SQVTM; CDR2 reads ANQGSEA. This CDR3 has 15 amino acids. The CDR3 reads CSVEDQAGHTDTQYF.

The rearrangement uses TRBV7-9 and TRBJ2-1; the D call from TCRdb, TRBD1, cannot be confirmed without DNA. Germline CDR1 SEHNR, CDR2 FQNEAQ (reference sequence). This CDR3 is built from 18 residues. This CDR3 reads CASSPRPGQGAMDNEQFF.

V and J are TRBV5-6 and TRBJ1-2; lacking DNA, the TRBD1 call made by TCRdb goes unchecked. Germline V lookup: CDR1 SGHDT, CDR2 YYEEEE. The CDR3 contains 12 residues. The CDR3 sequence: CASSAGDYGYTF.

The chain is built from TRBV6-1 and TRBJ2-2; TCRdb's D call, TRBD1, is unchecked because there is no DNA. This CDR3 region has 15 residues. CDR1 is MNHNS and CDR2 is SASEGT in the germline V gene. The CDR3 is CASRPGTDNTGELFF.

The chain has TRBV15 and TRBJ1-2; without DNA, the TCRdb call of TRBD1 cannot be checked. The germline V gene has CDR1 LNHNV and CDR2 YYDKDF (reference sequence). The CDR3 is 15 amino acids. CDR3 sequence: CATSQEGEGAYGYTF.

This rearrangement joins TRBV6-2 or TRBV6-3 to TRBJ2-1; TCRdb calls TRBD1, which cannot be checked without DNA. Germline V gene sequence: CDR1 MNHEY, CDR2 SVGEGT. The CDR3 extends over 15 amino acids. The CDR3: CASSYRQRGVDEQFF.

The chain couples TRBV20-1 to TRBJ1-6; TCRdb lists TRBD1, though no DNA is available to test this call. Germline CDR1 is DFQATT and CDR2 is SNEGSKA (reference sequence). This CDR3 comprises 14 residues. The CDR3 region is CSARGRGESSPLHF.

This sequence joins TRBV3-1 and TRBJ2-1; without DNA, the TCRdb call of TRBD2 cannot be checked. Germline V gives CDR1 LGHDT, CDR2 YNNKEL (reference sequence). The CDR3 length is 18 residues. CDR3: CASSQDGTSGSSYNEQFF.

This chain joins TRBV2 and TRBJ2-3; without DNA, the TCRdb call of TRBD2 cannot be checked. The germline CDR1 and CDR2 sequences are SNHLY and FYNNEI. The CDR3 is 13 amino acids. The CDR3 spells CASTPRFTDTQYF.

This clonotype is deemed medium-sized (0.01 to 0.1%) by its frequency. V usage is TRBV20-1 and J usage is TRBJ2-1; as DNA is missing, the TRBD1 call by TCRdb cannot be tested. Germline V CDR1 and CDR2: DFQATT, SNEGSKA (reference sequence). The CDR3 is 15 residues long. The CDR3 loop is CSAPSQVVSYNEQFF.

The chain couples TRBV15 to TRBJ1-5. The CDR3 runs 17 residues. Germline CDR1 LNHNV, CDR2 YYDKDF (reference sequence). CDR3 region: CATSRDPEGLSNQPQHF.

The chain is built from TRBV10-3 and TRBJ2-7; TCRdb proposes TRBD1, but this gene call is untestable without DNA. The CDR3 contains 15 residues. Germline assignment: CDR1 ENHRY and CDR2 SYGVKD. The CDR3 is CAISEPRQVSYEQYF.

The chain's CDR3 is CATSMPYTGELFF. The chain is built from TRBV6-5 and TRBJ2-2. Germline CDR1 is MNHEY and CDR2 is SVGAGI. The CDR3 is 13 amino acids.

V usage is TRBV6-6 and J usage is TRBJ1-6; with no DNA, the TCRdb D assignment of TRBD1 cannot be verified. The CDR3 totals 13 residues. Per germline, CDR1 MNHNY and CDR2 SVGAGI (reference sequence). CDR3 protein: CASSPGGHSPLHF.

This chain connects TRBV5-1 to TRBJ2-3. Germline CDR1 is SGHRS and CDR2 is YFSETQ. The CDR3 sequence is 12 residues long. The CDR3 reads CASSLDLDTQYF.

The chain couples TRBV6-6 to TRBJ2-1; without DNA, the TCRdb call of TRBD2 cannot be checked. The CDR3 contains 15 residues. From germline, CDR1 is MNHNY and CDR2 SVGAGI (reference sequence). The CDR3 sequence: CASSYSASVRSEQFF.

CDR3 sequence reads: CASSLMGRGKYF. V usage is TRBV4-1 and J usage is TRBJ2-3; as DNA is missing, the TRBD2 call by TCRdb cannot be tested. Germline V CDR1 and CDR2: MGHRA, YSYEKL. The CDR3 runs 12 residues.

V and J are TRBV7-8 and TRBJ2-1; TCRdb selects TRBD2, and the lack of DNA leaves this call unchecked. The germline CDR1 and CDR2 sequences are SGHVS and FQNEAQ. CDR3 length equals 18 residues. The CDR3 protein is CASSLGGGLLSSYNEQFF.

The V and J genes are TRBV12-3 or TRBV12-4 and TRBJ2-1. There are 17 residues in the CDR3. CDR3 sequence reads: CASSLAGGRASYNEQFF.

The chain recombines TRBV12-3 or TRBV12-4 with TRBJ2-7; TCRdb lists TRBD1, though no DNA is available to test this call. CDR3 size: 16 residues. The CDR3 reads CASSATGMYTDYEQYF.

Here the CDR3 reads CSVGQGKTESFF. The chain combines TRBV29-1 with TRBJ1-1; TCRdb reports TRBD1, a call that lacks DNA to check it against. The CDR3 loop spans 12 amino acids. The germline gives CDR1 SQVTM, CDR2 ANQGSEA.

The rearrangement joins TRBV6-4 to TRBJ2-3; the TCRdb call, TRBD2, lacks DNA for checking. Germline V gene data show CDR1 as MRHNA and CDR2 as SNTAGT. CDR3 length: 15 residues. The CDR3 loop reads CASSLVAGGRDTQYF.

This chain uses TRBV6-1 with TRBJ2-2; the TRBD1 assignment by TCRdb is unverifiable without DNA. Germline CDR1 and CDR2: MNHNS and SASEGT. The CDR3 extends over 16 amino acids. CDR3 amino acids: CASSAWTGSGTGELFF.

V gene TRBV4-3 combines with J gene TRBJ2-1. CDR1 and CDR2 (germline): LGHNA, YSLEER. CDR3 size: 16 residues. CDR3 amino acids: CASSQDLDSSHNEQFF.

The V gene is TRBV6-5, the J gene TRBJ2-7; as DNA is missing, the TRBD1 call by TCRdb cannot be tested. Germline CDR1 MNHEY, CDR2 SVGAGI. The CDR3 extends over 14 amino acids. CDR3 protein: CASNPLGTSYEQYF.